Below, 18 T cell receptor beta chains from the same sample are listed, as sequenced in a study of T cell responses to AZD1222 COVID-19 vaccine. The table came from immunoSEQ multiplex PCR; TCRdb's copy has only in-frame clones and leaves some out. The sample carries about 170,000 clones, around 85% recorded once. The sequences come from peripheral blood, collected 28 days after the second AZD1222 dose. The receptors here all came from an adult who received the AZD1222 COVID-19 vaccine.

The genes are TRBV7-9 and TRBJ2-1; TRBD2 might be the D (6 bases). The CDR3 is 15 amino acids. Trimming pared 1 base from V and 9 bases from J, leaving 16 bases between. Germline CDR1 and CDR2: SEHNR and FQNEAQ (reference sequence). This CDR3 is CASSLVIFYGGEQFF. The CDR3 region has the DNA TGTGCCAGCAGCTTAGTGATCTTTTACGGGGGTGAGCAGTTCTTC.

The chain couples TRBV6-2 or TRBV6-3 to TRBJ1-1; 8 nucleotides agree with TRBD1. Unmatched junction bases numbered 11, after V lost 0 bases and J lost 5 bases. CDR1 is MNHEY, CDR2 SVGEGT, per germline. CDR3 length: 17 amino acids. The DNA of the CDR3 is TGTGCCAGCAGTTACTCGACAGACAGGGGTGGTTGGACTGAAGCTTTCTTT. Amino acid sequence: CASSYSTDRGGWTEAFF.

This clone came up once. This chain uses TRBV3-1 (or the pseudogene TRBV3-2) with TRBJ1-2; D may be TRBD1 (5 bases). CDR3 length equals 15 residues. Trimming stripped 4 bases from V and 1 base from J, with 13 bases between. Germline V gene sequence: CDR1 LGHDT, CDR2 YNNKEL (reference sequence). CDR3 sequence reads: CASSPGGLINYGYTF. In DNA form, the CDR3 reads TGTGCCAGCAGCCCCGGGGGACTGATTAACTATGGCTACACCTTC.

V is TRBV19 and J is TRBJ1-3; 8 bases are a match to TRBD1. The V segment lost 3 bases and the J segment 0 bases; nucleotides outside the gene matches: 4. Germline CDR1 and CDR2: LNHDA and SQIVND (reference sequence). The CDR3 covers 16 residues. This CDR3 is CASSMGTGHSGNTIYF. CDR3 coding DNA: TGTGCCAGTAGTATGGGGACAGGACACTCTGGAAACACCATATATTTT.

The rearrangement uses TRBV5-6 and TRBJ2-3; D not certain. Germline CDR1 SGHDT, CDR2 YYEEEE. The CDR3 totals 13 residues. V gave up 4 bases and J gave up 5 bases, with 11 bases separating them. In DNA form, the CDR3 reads TGTGCCAGCAGCCTTGGACCGGGAGATACGCAGTATTTT. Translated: CASSLGPGDTQYF.

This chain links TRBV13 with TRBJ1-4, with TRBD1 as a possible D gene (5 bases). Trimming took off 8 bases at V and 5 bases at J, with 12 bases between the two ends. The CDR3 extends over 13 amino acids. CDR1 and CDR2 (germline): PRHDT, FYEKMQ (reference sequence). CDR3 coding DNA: TGTGCCAGCGAGACAGCACGGAATGAAAAACTGTTTTTT. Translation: CASETARNEKLFF. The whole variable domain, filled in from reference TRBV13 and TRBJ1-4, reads AAGVIQSPRHLIKEKRETATLKCYPIPRHDTVYWYQQGPGQDPQFLISFYEKMQSDKGSIPDRFSAQQFSDYHSELNMSSLELGDSALYFCASETARNEKLFFGSGTQLSVL.

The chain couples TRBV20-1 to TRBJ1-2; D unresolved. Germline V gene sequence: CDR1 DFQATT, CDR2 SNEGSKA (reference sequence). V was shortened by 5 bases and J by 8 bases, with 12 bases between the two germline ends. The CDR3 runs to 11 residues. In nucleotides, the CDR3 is TGCAGTGCTGCCCCCCCGGGAGGCTACACCTTC. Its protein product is CSAAPPGGYTF.

Here the CDR3 reads CASSSPIVYGYTF. The DNA of the CDR3 is TGTGCCAGCAGCTCTCCAATAGTCTACGGCTACACCTTC. This sequence joins TRBV6-2 or TRBV6-3 and TRBJ1-2, with unresolved D. CDR1 is MNHEY, CDR2 SVGEGT, per germline. Between the trimmed V and J ends, which lost 6 bases and 8 bases, there was a span of 16 bases. This CDR3 spans 13 amino acids.

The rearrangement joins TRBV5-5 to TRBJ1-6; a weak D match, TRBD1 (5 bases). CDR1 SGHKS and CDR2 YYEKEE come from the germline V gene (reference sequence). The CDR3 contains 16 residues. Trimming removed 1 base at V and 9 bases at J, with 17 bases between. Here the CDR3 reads CASSLSPTGAVSPLHF. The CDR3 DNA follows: TGTGCCAGCAGCTTGTCACCTACAGGCGCGGTTTCACCCCTCCACTTT.

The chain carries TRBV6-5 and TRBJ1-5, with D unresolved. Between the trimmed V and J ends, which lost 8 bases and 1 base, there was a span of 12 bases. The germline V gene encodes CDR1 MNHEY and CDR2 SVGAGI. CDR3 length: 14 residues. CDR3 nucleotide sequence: TGTGCCAGCGGAGTACGGGGAAGCAATCAGCCCCAGCATTTT. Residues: CASGVRGSNQPQHF.

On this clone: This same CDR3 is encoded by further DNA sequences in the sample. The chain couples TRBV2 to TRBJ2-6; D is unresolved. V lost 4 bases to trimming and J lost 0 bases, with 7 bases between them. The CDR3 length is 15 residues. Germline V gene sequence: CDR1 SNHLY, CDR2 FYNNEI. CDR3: CASSVIGSGANVLTF. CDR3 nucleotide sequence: TGTGCCAGCAGTGTAATCGGCTCTGGGGCCAACGTCCTGACTTTC.

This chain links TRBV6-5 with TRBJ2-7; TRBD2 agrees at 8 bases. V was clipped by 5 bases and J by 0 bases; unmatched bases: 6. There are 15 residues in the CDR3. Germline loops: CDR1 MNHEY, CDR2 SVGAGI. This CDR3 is CASSSQRGTSYEQYF. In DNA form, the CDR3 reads TGTGCCAGCAGTAGTCAGCGGGGGACCTCCTACGAGCAGTACTTC.

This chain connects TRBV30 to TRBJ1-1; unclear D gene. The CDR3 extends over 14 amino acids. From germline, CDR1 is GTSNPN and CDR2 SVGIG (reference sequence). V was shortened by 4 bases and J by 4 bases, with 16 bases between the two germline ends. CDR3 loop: CAWMRVTVSTEAFF. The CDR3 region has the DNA TGTGCCTGGATGAGGGTTACAGTTAGCACTGAAGCTTTCTTT.

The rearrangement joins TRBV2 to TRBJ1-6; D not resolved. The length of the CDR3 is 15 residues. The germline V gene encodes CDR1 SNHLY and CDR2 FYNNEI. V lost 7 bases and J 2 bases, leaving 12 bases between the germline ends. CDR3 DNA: TGTGCCAGCAAGAATAGTACGGCCTATAATTCACCCCTCCACTTT. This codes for CASKNSTAYNSPLHF.

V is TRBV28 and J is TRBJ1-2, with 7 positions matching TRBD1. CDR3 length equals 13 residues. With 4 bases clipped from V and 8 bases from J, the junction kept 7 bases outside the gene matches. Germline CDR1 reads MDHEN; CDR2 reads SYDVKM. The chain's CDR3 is CASSSTGAVGYTF. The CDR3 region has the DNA TGTGCCAGCAGTTCAACAGGGGCGGTCGGCTACACCTTC.

CDR3 sequence reads: CASSESIGLGLGGYTF. The CDR3 coding sequence is TGCGCCAGCAGTGAGTCGATCGGGCTGGGGCTTGGAGGCTACACCTTC. V and J are TRBV10-1 and TRBJ1-2; possibly TRBD1 for D (5 bases). This CDR3 spans 16 amino acids. Germline V gene lookup returns CDR1 WNHNN and CDR2 SYGVQD (reference sequence). V lost 0 bases, J lost 8 bases, and 19 bases lay in between.

The CDR3 DNA reads TGTGCCAGCGGAGGGAGGACATATGAGTTCTTC. Its protein is CASGGRTYEFF. The gene calls are TRBV6-5 and TRBJ2-1, with D maybe TRBD2 (6 bases). Trimming cost V 8 bases and J 14 bases, with 16 bases left between them. The CDR3 has 11 amino acids. The V gene's germline CDR1 is MNHEY and CDR2 SVGAGI.

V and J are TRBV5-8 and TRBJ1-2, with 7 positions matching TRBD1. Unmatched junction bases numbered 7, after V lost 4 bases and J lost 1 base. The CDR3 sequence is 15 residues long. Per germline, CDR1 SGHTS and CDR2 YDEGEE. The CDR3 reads CASSPGTAFNYGYTF. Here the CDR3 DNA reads TGTGCCAGCAGCCCTGGGACAGCCTTTAACTATGGCTACACCTTC.